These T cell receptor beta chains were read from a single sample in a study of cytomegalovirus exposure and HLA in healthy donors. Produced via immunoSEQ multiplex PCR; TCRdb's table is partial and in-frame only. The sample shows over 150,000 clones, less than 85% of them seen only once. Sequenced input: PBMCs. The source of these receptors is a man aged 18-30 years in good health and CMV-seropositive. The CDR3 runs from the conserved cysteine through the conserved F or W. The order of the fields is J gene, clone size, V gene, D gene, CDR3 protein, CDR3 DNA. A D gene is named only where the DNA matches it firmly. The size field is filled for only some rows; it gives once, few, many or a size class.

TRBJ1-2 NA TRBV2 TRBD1 CASRDPQGAHGYTF TGTGCCAGCAGGGACCCCCAGGGGGCGCATGGCTACACCTTC
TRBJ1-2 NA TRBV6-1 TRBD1 CASSPGTGYGYTF TGTGCCAGCAGTCCCGGGACAGGCTATGGCTACACCTTC
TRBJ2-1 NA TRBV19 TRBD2 CASSISGRNALDEQFF TGTGCCAGTAGTATCAGCGGGAGGAATGCCCTGGATGAGCAGTTCTTC
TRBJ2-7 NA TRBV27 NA CASASIGGSYEQYF TGTGCCAGCGCTTCAATTGGAGGCTCCTACGAGCAGTACTTC
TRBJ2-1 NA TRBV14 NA CASSQQRDNEQFF TGTGCCAGCAGCCAACAGAGGGACAATGAGCAGTTCTTC
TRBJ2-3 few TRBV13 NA CASSHTGLHTDTQYF TGTGCCAGCAGCCACACGGGACTCCACACAGATACGCAGTATTTT
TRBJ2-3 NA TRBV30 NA CAWSSSGYVRSTQYF TGTGCCTGGAGCTCCTCGGGGTACGTGAGGAGTACGCAGTATTTT
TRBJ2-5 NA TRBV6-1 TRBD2 CASSLAGVFQETQYF TGTGCCAGCAGTCTAGCGGGGGTCTTCCAAGAGACCCAGTACTTC
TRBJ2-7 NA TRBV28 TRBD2 CASSLRTSGTYEQYF TGTGCCAGCAGTCTCCGGACTAGCGGGACCTACGAGCAGTACTTC
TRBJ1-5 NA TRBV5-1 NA CASSLAPLESNQPQHF TGCGCCAGCAGCTTGGCCCCTCTAGAGAGCAATCAGCCCCAGCATTTT
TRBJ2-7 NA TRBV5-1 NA CASTGGYEQYF TGCGCCAGCACTGGCGGCTACGAGCAGTACTTC
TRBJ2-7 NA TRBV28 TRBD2 CASRVSGRAYEQYF TGTGCCAGCAGGGTTAGCGGGAGGGCCTACGAGCAGTACTTC
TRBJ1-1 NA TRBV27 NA CASSLWWGDGMNTEAFF TGTGCCAGCAGTTTATGGTGGGGGGACGGAATGAACACTGAAGCTTTCTTT
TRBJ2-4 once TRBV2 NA CASSEQGIAKNIQYF TGTGCCAGCAGTGAACAGGGTATAGCCAAAAACATTCAGTACTTC
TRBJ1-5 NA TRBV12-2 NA CASRLVRPGRINQPQHF TGTGCAAGTCGCTTAGTGAGGCCCGGTAGGATCAATCAGCCCCAGCATTTT
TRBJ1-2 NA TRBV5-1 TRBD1 CASSLGQGQNGYTF TGCGCCAGCAGCTTGGGGCAGGGACAGAACGGCTACACCTTC